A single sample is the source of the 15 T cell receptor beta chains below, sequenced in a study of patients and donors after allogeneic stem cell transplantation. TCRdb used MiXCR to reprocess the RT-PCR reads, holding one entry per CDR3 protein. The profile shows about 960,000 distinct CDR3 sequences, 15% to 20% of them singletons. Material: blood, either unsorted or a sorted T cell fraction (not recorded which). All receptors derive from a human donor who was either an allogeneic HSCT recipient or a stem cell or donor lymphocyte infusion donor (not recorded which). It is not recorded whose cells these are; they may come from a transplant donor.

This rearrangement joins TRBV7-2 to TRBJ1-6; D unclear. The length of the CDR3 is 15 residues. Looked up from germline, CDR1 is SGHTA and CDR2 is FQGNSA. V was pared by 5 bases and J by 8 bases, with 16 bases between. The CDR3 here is CASSTRAWRDSPLHF. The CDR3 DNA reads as TGTGCCAGCAGCACTCGGGCCTGGAGGGATTCACCCCTCCACTTT.

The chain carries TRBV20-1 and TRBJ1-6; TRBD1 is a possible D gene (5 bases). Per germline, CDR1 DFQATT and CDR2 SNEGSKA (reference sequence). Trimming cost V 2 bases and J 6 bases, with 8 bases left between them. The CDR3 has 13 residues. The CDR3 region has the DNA TGCAGTGCTAGAACGCAGGGTAATTCACCCCTCCACTTT. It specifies CSARTQGNSPLHF.

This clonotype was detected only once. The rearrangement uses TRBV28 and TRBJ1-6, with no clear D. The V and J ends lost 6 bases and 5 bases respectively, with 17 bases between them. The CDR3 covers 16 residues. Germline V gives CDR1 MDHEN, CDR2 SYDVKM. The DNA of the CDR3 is TGTGCCAGCAGGGAGGCGCGTTTCCATAATAATTCACCCCTCCACTTT. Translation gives CASREARFHNNSPLHF. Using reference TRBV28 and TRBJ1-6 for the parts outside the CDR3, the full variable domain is DVKVTQSSRYLVKRTGEKVFLECVQDMDHENMFWYRQDPGLGLRLIYFSYDVKMKEKGDIPEGYSVSREKKERFSLILESASTNQTSMYLCASREARFHNNSPLHFGNGTRLTVT.

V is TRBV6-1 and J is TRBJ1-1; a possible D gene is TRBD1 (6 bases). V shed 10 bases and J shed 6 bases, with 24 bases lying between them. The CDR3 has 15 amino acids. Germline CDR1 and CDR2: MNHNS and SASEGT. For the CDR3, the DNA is TGTGCCACTCGTCGGGGGCGCCGGGACGGGGCTGAAGCTTTCTTT. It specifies CATRRGRRDGAEAFF.

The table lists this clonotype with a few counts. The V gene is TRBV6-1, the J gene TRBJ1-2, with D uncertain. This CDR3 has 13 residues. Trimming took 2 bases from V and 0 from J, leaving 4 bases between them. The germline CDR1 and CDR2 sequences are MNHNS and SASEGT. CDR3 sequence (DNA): TGTGCCAGCAGTGAAACGTCTAACTATGGCTACACCTTC. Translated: CASSETSNYGYTF.

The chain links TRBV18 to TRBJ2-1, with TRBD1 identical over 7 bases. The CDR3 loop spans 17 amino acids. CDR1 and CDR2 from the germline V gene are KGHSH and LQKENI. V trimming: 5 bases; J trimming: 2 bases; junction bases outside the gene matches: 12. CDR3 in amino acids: CASSSGLTGTAYNEQFF. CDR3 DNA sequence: TGTGCCAGCTCATCAGGCCTAACCGGGACAGCCTACAATGAGCAGTTCTTC.

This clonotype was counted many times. The chain's CDR3 is CAIRAVGVRDEQYF. As DNA, the CDR3 is TGTGCCATCAGGGCCGTAGGGGTGAGGGACGAGCAGTACTTC. This chain links TRBV10-3 with TRBJ2-7; the D call may be TRBD1 or TRBD2 (5 bases each). Germline loops: CDR1 ENHRY, CDR2 SYGVKD. The CDR3 runs to 14 residues. V gave up 6 bases and J gave up 5 bases, with 17 bases separating them.

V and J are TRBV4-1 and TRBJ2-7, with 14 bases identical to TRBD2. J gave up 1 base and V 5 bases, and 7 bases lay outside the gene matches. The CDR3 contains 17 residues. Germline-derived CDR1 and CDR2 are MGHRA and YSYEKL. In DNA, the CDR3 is TGCGCCAGCAGCTACTGGGGACTAGCGGGGGATTCCTACGAGCAGTACTTC. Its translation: CASSYWGLAGDSYEQYF.

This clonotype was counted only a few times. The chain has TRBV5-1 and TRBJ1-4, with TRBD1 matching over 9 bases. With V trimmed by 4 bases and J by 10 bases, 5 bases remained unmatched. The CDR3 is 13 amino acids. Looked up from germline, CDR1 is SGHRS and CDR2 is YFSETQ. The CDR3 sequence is CASSERQGGKLFF. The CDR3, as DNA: TGCGCCAGCAGCGAAAGACAGGGGGGAAAACTGTTTTTT.

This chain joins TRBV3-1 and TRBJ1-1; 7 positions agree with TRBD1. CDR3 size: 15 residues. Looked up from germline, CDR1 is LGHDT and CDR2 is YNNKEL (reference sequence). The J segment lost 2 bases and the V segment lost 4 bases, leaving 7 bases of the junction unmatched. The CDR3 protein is CASSRQGGKNTEAFF. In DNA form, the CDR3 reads TGTGCCAGCAGCCGACAGGGAGGGAAAAACACTGAAGCTTTCTTT.

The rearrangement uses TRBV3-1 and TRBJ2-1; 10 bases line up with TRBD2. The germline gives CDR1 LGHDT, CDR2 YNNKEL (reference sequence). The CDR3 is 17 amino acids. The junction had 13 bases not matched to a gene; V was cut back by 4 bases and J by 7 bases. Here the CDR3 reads CASSPPGSGRNRNEQFF. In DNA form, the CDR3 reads TGTGCCAGCAGCCCTCCGGGTAGCGGGAGGAATAGGAATGAGCAGTTCTTC.

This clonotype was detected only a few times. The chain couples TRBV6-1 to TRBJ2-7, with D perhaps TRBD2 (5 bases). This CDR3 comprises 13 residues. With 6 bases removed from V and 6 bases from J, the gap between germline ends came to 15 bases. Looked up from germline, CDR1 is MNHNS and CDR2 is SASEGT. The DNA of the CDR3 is TGTGCCAGCAGCACTGACCCCCGGGGCGAGCAGTACTTC. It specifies CASSTDPRGEQYF.

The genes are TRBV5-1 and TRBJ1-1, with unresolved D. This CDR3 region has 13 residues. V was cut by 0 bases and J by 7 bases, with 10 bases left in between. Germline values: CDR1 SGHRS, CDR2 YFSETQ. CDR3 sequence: CASSLEPAREAFF. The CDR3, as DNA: TGCGCCAGCAGCTTGGAGCCAGCCCGTGAAGCTTTCTTT.

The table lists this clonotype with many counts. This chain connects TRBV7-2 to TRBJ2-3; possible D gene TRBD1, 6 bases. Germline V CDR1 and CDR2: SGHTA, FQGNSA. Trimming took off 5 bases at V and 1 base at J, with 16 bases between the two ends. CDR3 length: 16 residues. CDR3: CASSLSLGHRTDTQYF. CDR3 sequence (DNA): TGTGCCAGCAGCCTTAGTTTGGGACACCGCACAGATACGCAGTATTTT.

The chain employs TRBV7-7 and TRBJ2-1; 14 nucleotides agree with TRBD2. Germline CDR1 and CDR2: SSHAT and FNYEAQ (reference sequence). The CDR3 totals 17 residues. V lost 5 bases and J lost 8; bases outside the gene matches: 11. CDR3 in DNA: TGTGCCAGCAGCCGCGGGACTAGCGGGAGAGTCGACCATGAGCAGTTCTTC. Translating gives CASSRGTSGRVDHEQFF. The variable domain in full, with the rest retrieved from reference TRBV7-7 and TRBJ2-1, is GAGVSQSPRYKVTKRGQDVTLRCDPISSHATLYWYQQALGQGPEFLTYFNYEAQPDKSGLPSDRFSAERPEGSISTLTIQRTEQRDSAMYRCASSRGTSGRVDHEQFFGPGTRLTVL.